The TCR beta chain described here comes from a study of OX40 agonist ivuxolimab in advanced cancers. On the study more broadly: Across the patients, intravenous ivuxolimab was delivered every 2 weeks at 0.01 to 10 mg/kg. The dose-escalation group included hepatocellular carcinoma, melanoma, renal cell carcinoma and head and neck cancer.

Concerning this clone itself: Its target is unknown.

Blood sampling took place at baseline, cycle 4 day 1, and cycle 7 day 1. Data came from immunoSEQ multiplex PCR; TCRdb stores just in-frame clones and leaves some out. The repertoire holds 65,000 to 95,000 clones, roughly 84% seen once, with 6.2% in the top ten. Whole-study results and caveats: CD4+ and CD8+ T cells in blood underwent clonal expansion by week 6 at 0.1 to 3.0 mg/kg.

CDR3 size: 14 residues. Between the trimmed V and J ends, which lost 1 base and 0 bases, there was a span of 1 base. The sample in question was CD4+ or CD8+ T cells sorted from blood, obtained in a trial of the OX40 agonist ivuxolimab. The TCR comes from an adult with an advanced solid tumor such as melanoma, head and neck, liver or kidney cancer. The V gene is TRBV23-1, the J gene TRBJ2-6; D unresolved. TRBV23-1 is an open reading frame whose function is uncertain. In DNA form, the CDR3 reads TGCGCCAGCAGTCAATTCTCTGGGGCCAACGTCCTGACTTTC. This sequence encodes CASSQFSGANVLTF.